What follows are 9 T cell receptor beta chains derived from one specimen sequenced in a study of blood T cell repertoires in COVID-19. Using immunoSEQ multiplex PCR, the repertoire was profiled, and TCRdb retains in-frame clones only, with some absent. The data show some 110,000 clones, roughly 82% seen once. Sequenced material: peripheral blood. The receptors stem from a human donor in a cohort sampled during active COVID-19.

About this clone: An end of the junction differs from the germline gene, which may be a read error. The rearrangement links TRBV5-1 to TRBJ1-2; weak D call: TRBD1 (6 bases). CDR1 and CDR2 from the germline V gene are SGHRS and YFSETQ. CDR3 size: 12 residues. This CDR3 is CASSLDTGSLSF. CDR3 DNA sequence: TGCGCCAGCAGCTTGGATACAGGGAGCTTATCCTTC.

The chain combines TRBV12-5 with TRBJ2-3; TRBD2 matches at 15 bases. The CDR3 runs to 15 residues. V trimming: 6 bases; J trimming: 5 bases; junction bases outside the gene matches: 3. Germline lookup yields CDR1 LGHNT and CDR2 FRNRAP. The CDR3 reads CASGPGLAGGDTQYF. The CDR3 DNA reads as TGTGCTAGTGGCCCGGGACTAGCGGGAGGAGATACGCAGTATTTT.

This clone showed up just once. V usage is TRBV5-1 and J usage is TRBJ1-2; D call uncertain. Trimming took off 0 bases at V and 0 bases at J, with 6 bases between the two ends. Germline CDR1 SGHRS, CDR2 YFSETQ. This CDR3 has 14 residues. Here the CDR3 reads CASSLDLANYGYTF. The DNA of the CDR3 is TGCGCCAGCAGCTTGGACTTAGCTAACTATGGCTACACCTTC.

The V and J genes are TRBV19 and TRBJ1-2, with D possibly TRBD1 on 5 matching bases. Germline-derived CDR1 and CDR2 are LNHDA and SQIVND (reference sequence). The CDR3 has 13 residues. Between the trimmed V and J ends, which lost 11 bases and 6 bases, there was a span of 19 bases. The CDR3 sequence: CASTGGWRNGYTF. The CDR3 region has the DNA TGTGCCTCTACGGGGGGGTGGAGGAATGGCTACACCTTC.

The rearrangement links TRBV5-1 to TRBJ2-2, with D possibly matching TRBD2 (6 bases). V was pared by 4 bases and J by 3 bases, with 16 bases between. The CDR3 sequence is 16 residues long. CDR1 is SGHRS, CDR2 YFSETQ, per germline. CDR3 loop: CASSALAGLHTGELFF. CDR3 nucleotides: TGCGCCAGCAGCGCCCTCGCGGGGCTCCACACCGGGGAGCTGTTTTTT.

V usage is TRBV7-9 and J usage is TRBJ2-7; D is perhaps TRBD2 (6 bases). Germline CDR1 reads SEHNR; CDR2 reads FQNEAQ (reference sequence). There are 14 residues in the CDR3. The V end was cut by 4 bases, the J end by 2 bases, with 12 bases between. The CDR3 sequence: CASSSTSLAYEQYF. CDR3 in DNA: TGTGCCAGCAGCTCCACTAGCCTCGCCTACGAGCAGTACTTC.

As concerns this clone: The junction and the germline gene differ at one end; a read error may be behind it. CDR3 residues: CSASGHQGIAFAF. For the CDR3, the DNA is TGCAGTGCTAGTGGGCACCAGGGGATAGCATTCGCCTTC. This chain joins TRBV20-1 and TRBJ1-2; D is perhaps TRBD1 (6 bases). This CDR3 has 13 residues. Per germline, CDR1 DFQATT and CDR2 SNEGSKA (reference sequence).

The genes are TRBV10-3 and TRBJ2-3, with D uncertain. The germline V gene has CDR1 ENHRY and CDR2 SYGVKD. This CDR3 is 14 amino acids long. Trimming removed 4 bases at V and 2 bases at J, with 10 bases between. The CDR3 region has the DNA TGTGCCATCAGTGTTCTAGGAGTCACAGATACGCAGTATTTT. It translates to CAISVLGVTDTQYF.

The chain uses TRBV28 and TRBJ2-5; 10 nucleotides line up with TRBD1. The germline CDR1 and CDR2 sequences are MDHEN and SYDVKM. Trimming removed 2 bases from V and 6 bases from J; junction bases left unmatched: 9. This CDR3 has 16 amino acids. The CDR3, as DNA: TGTGCCAGCAGTTTACTCCGGACAGGGGGGGTGAAGACCCAGTACTTC. The encoded protein is CASSLLRTGGVKTQYF.